The 14 T cell receptor beta chains in this list originate from one sample, sequenced in a study of hypomethylating agent response in myelodysplastic syndrome. Here immunoSEQ multiplex PCR was the method, and the copy in TCRdb shows in-frame clones only, minus some. Altogether some 3,700 clones are present, around 84% being singletons, with the ten largest covering about 12%. The starting material was bone marrow, obtained before or after starting hypomethylating agent treatment for myelodysplastic syndrome (not recorded which). These receptors originate from a human donor with myelodysplastic syndrome.

In its sample, this clone was seen a few times. The chain links TRBV28 to TRBJ2-3; 8 nucleotides agree with TRBD2. The CDR3 is 16 amino acids. Losses at the gene ends were 4 bases for V and 4 bases for J; bases not matched to a gene: 10. In germline, CDR1 is MDHEN, CDR2 SYDVKM. CDR3 bases: TGTGCCAGCAGTTCCCCGGGGGGGGGTGGTGCAGATACGCAGTATTTT. It encodes CASSSPGGGGADTQYF.

V is TRBV5-6 and J is TRBJ1-3, with TRBD1 matching 10 bases. The germline gives CDR1 SGHDT, CDR2 YYEEEE. V trimming: 4 bases; J trimming: 8 bases; junction bases outside the gene matches: 3. This CDR3 has 13 amino acids. The CDR3 DNA reads as TGTGCCAGCAGCCGACAGGGGGCACACACCATATATTTT. Translated, it gives CASSRQGAHTIYF.

The chain carries TRBV28 and TRBJ2-6; D call uncertain. CDR1 and CDR2 from the germline V gene are MDHEN and SYDVKM. The V gene lost 8 bases and the J gene lost 1 base, with 9 bases spanning the gap. CDR3 length equals 14 residues. The CDR3 DNA reads as TGTGCCAGCCACGCTCCATCTGGGGCCAACGTCCTGACTTTC. Its translation: CASHAPSGANVLTF.

J is TRBJ2-7 and V is TRBV7-2; 14 bases match TRBD2. From germline, CDR1 is SGHTA and CDR2 FQGNSA. V shed 3 bases and J 1 base; nucleotides not matched to a gene: 8. The CDR3 loop spans 18 amino acids. CDR3 coding DNA: TGTGCCAGCAGCTTGAGGGGACTAGCGGGAGAGAGGTCCTACGAGCAGTACTTC. This sequence encodes CASSLRGLAGERSYEQYF.

Comment on this clone: An end of the junction does not agree with germline; a read error may underlie this. This chain links TRBV6-5 with TRBJ2-2, with TRBD2 matching 14 bases. Germline V gene lookup returns CDR1 MNHEY and CDR2 SVGAGI. This CDR3 has 15 amino acids. The CDR3 sequence is CAGRRGLAGAGELFF. CDR3 in DNA: TGTGCCGGCAGGCGGGGACTAGCGGGAGCCGGGGAGCTGTTTTTT.

The chain recombines TRBV4-1 with TRBJ1-1; D possibly corresponds to TRBD1 (6 bases). This CDR3 has 13 residues. The germline CDR1 and CDR2 sequences are MGHRA and YSYEKL. The ends were cut back, 0 bases at V and 4 bases at J, with 6 bases in the middle. CDR3 bases: TGCGCCAGCAGCCAAGAAGGGGGCACTGAAGCTTTCTTT. Translating gives CASSQEGGTEAFF.

The chain combines TRBV10-3 with TRBJ1-4; 9 bases line up with TRBD1. The germline gives CDR1 ENHRY, CDR2 SYGVKD. The V gene end was trimmed by 6 bases and the J gene end by 8 bases; junction bases not matched to a gene: 7. This CDR3 comprises 14 residues. The CDR3 DNA sequence: TGTGCCATCAGACAACAGGGGGCCGAGGAAAAACTGTTTTTT. As protein: CAIRQQGAEEKLFF.

The chain recombines TRBV15 with TRBJ2-6; D remains ambiguous. CDR1 and CDR2 (germline): LNHNV, YYDKDF (reference sequence). The V gene lost 1 base and the J gene lost 4 bases, with 11 bases spanning the gap. The CDR3 has 16 amino acids. CDR3: CATSRGMTSGANVLTF. The CDR3 bases are TGTGCCACCAGCAGAGGAATGACTTCCGGGGCCAACGTCCTGACTTTC.

J is TRBJ1-2 and V is TRBV19; D is perhaps TRBD1 (5 bases). The germline V and J ends were trimmed by 5 bases and 4 bases, with 11 bases remaining between them. The CDR3 is made up of 13 amino acids. CDR1 and CDR2 (germline): LNHDA, SQIVND (reference sequence). The CDR3 DNA is TGTGCCAGTAGTGCGACAGCCCGCTATGGCTACACCTTC. Encoded protein: CASSATARYGYTF.

V is TRBV5-1 and J is TRBJ2-2; 8 positions agree with TRBD1. CDR3 size: 16 residues. CDR1 is SGHRS, CDR2 YFSETQ, per germline. V was clipped by 4 bases and J by 1 base; unmatched bases: 6. The CDR3 loop reads CASSPPGQENTGELFF. For the CDR3, the DNA is TGCGCCAGCAGCCCCCCGGGACAGGAGAACACCGGGGAGCTGTTTTTT.

This clone was seen a single time. The V and J genes are TRBV7-9 and TRBJ2-5; D not certain. V was shortened by 5 bases and J by 5 bases, with 9 bases between the two germline ends. CDR3 length equals 12 residues. Germline CDR1 and CDR2: SEHNR and FQNEAQ (reference sequence). The CDR3 here is CASSPFGETQYF. The CDR3 DNA follows: TGTGCCAGCAGCCCCTTTGGGGAGACCCAGTACTTC.

The genes are TRBV27 and TRBJ2-6, with 7 positions matching TRBD1. CDR1 is MNHEY, CDR2 SMNVEV, per germline (reference sequence). Unmatched junction bases numbered 5, after V lost 2 bases and J lost 4 bases. This CDR3 is 16 amino acids long. CDR3 bases: TGTGCCAGCAGTTTAAACAGGGGTTCGGGGGCCAACGTCCTGACTTTC. This translates into CASSLNRGSGANVLTF. Supplemented by reference TRBV27 and TRBJ2-6, the full variable domain reads EAQVTQNPRYLITVTGKKLTVTCSQNMNHEYMSWYRQDPGLGLRQIYYSMNVEVTDKGDVPEGYKVSRKEKRNFPLILESPSPNQTSLYFCASSLNRGSGANVLTFGAGSRLTVL.

The rearrangement joins TRBV27 to TRBJ2-3; 9 bases agree with TRBD2. CDR3 length: 19 residues. After removal of 6 bases from V and 0 bases from J, the junction contained 16 bases not matched to a gene. From germline, CDR1 is MNHEY and CDR2 SMNVEV (reference sequence). The CDR3 loop is CASSPPWGTSGSSTDTQYF. The CDR3 DNA reads as TGTGCCAGCAGCCCGCCGTGGGGAACTAGCGGGTCTAGCACAGATACGCAGTATTTT.

The chain has TRBV5-1 and TRBJ2-2, with D uncertain. Germline CDR1 is SGHRS and CDR2 is YFSETQ. The ends were cut back, 4 bases at V and 6 bases at J, with 13 bases in the middle. The CDR3 consists of 14 residues. CDR3 nucleotides: TGCGCCAGCAGCCCTACGCCCGGCGCCGGGGAGCTGTTTTTT. This sequence encodes CASSPTPGAGELFF.